This entry features one TCR beta chain sequence. The antigen remains undetermined. PCR was performed using 60 Vbeta and 13 Jbeta primers. Generated by immunoSEQ multiplex PCR, the TCRdb table keeps only in-frame clones and is missing some. The repertoire includes around 130,000 clones, approximately 70% of them detected once, and roughly 1.4% sits in the top ten. Per the germline V gene, CDR1 is SGHVS and CDR2 is FQNEAQ. This CDR3 has 13 residues. Trimming removed 1 base at V and 10 bases at J, with 11 bases between. The data were obtained in a study of cytomegalovirus exposure and HLA in healthy donors. Study summary: Inside one of the first data releases sat about 91 million unique TCRs taken from HLA-typed donors. Whole-study findings and limits: Among TCR beta chains of equal frequency, HLA-associated ones were more clonally expanded in a later analysis. Researchers counted around 170 TCR beta chains as cytomegalovirus-associated. Among the CMV-associated chains, a few were confirmed in vitro as specific for CMV antigens.

The TCR comes from a man aged 18-30 years in good health and CMV-seronegative. This chain uses TRBV7-8 with TRBJ1-3; D remains unclear. Material: PBMCs. CDR3: CASSLDPGLTIYF. The CDR3 bases are TGTGCCAGCAGCTTAGATCCCGGACTAACCATATATTTT. The whole variable domain, remainder taken from reference TRBV7-8 and TRBJ1-3, is GAGVSQSPRYKVAKRGQDVALRCDPISGHVSLFWYQQALGQGPEFLTYFQNEAQLDKSGLPSDRFFAERPEGSVSTLKIQRTQQEDSAVYLCASSLDPGLTIYFGEGSWLTVV.